One and the same sample provided the 26 T cell receptor beta chains below, sequenced in a study of T cell repertoires in cytomegalovirus infection. TCRdb independently ran MiXCR on the reads; one entry per CDR3 protein. The sample comprises some 68,000 distinct CDR3 sequences, 20% to 25% of which are singletons, and around 77% rests with the top ten. Their target antigens are unknown. The sequenced sample consisted of PBMCs, sequenced either directly or after in vitro stimulation (not recorded which). These receptors came from a human donor in good health (CMV status not recorded). Some clones in this sample may be carry-over from other donors' samples.

The chain employs TRBV12-3 or TRBV12-4 and TRBJ2-4; D is possibly TRBD2 (6 bases). This CDR3 has 17 amino acids. Trimming left V 7 bases short and J 3 bases short, with 22 bases between. The CDR3 sequence: CASTTRRGSYDKNIQYF. CDR3 DNA: TGTGCCAGCACGACTCGTCGGGGGTCGTATGACAAAAACATTCAGTACTTC.

The chain has TRBV11-2 and TRBJ2-1; TRBD2 aligns across 7 bases. Germline loops: CDR1 SGHAT, CDR2 FQNNGV. V dropped 5 bases and J dropped 4; count of bases not matched to a gene: 5. The CDR3 has 14 residues. The CDR3 DNA is TGTGCCAGCAGCCGGGGAGGGAGATACAATGAGCAGTTCTTC. This translates into CASSRGGRYNEQFF.

The table lists this clonotype with a few counts. DNA for the CDR3: TGTGCCAGCAGCTTATTATGGGCGAGCAATCAGCCCCAGCATTTT. Its translation is CASSLLWASNQPQHF. The V call is TRBV7-2, the J call TRBJ1-5; unclear D gene. V was trimmed by 2 bases and J by 1 base, leaving 9 bases between them. This CDR3 contains 15 residues. CDR1 and CDR2 (germline): SGHTA, FQGNSA. Full variable domain (outside the CDR3, taken from reference TRBV7-2 and TRBJ1-5): GAGVSQSPSNKVTEKGKDVELRCDPISGHTALYWYRQSLGQGLEFLIYFQGNSAPDKSGLPSDRFSAERTGGSVSTLTIQRTQQEDSAVYLCASSLLWASNQPQHFGDGTRLSIL.

There are many counts of this clonotype. This chain links TRBV7-2 with TRBJ2-1; 7 positions match TRBD2. Germline V gene lookup returns CDR1 SGHTA and CDR2 FQGNSA. J gave up 2 bases and V 1 base, and 8 bases lay outside the gene matches. The CDR3 runs 17 residues. CDR3 sequence: CASSLDVVAGTYNEQFF. CDR3 sequence (DNA): TGTGCCAGCAGCTTAGATGTAGTAGCGGGCACCTACAATGAGCAGTTCTTC. Looking up the rest from reference TRBV7-2 and TRBJ2-1 gives the full variable domain: GAGVSQSPSNKVTEKGKDVELRCDPISGHTALYWYRQSLGQGLEFLIYFQGNSAPDKSGLPSDRFSAERTGGSVSTLTIQRTQQEDSAVYLCASSLDVVAGTYNEQFFGPGTRLTVL.

This chain joins TRBV11-3 and TRBJ2-5; TRBD2 matches at 15 bases. Germline CDR1 reads SGHNT; CDR2 reads YENEEA. Trimming took 4 bases from V and 5 from J; bases not matched to a gene: 8. This CDR3 has 17 amino acids. Here the CDR3 reads CASSSGTSGRSWETQYF. For the CDR3, the DNA is TGTGCCAGCAGCTCGGGGACTAGCGGGAGGTCTTGGGAGACCCAGTACTTC.

The chain employs TRBV12-3 or TRBV12-4 and TRBJ1-1; no definite D call. Trimming left V 3 bases short and J 8 bases short, with 13 bases between. The CDR3 extends over 13 amino acids. The CDR3 coding sequence is TGTGCCAGCAGTTTTCGTCCAGAAACGGAAGCTTTCTTT. Encoded protein: CASSFRPETEAFF.

This clonotype showed up just a few times. The rearrangement joins TRBV12-3 or TRBV12-4 to TRBJ1-5; weak D call: TRBD1 (5 bases). This CDR3 region has 14 residues. V was trimmed by 7 bases and J by 4 bases, leaving 14 bases between them. The CDR3, as DNA: TGTGCCAGCAAAATGGGGCGCGGAAATCAGCCCCAGCATTTT. This translates into CASKMGRGNQPQHF.

This chain links TRBV4-1 with TRBJ2-1, with D possibly called TRBD1 or TRBD2 (5 bases each). CDR1 is MGHRA, CDR2 YSYEKL, per germline. V was pared by 7 bases and J by 4 bases, with 17 bases between. This CDR3 is built from 15 residues. Here the CDR3 reads CASTSRGQYYNEQFF. The CDR3 DNA sequence: TGCGCCAGCACCTCCCGGGGCCAGTATTACAATGAGCAGTTCTTC.

This chain joins TRBV4-1 and TRBJ2-3; D gene ambiguous. Trimming removed 1 base from V and 5 bases from J, with 10 bases in between. The germline V gene has CDR1 MGHRA and CDR2 YSYEKL. The CDR3 covers 14 residues. The DNA of the CDR3 is TGCGCCAGCAGCCAAGTACCCTTAGTAGATACGCAGTATTTT. Its protein product is CASSQVPLVDTQYF.

The chain recombines TRBV10-3 with TRBJ1-2; no definite D call. The length of the CDR3 is 11 residues. Germline CDR1 reads ENHRY; CDR2 reads SYGVKD. Trimming cost V 6 bases and J 8 bases, with 10 bases left between them. In DNA form, the CDR3 reads TGTGCCATCAGATACAGTGGCGGCTACACCTTC. Amino acid sequence: CAIRYSGGYTF.

The CDR3 DNA follows: TGTGCCAGCAGTGATACTCAGAACACCGGGGAGCTGTTTTTT. Its protein product is CASSDTQNTGELFF. The V gene is TRBV2, the J gene TRBJ2-2; D ambiguous. Trimming shortened V by 3 bases and J by 1 base, and 6 bases separated the two germline ends. CDR1 SNHLY and CDR2 FYNNEI come from the germline V gene. This CDR3 has 14 residues.

The chain employs TRBV11-3 and TRBJ2-3; D perhaps matches TRBD1 (6 bases). The germline V gene encodes CDR1 SGHNT and CDR2 YENEEA. Trimming took 2 bases from V and 2 from J, leaving 11 bases between them. This CDR3 region has 15 residues. The CDR3 loop is CASSLLAGATDTQYF. The CDR3 nucleotides read TGTGCCAGCAGCTTACTGGCAGGGGCCACAGATACGCAGTATTTT. The entire variable domain, with the rest obtained from reference TRBV11-3 and TRBJ2-3, is as follows: EAGVVQSPRYKIIEKKQPVAFWCNPISGHNTLYWYLQNLGQGPELLIRYENEEAVDDSQLPKDRFSAERLKGVDSTLKIQPAELGDSAVYLCASSLLAGATDTQYFGPGTRLTVL.

This clonotype was observed a few times. The chain combines TRBV4-1 with TRBJ1-5, with a tentative D call TRBD1 (5 bases). The germline CDR1 and CDR2 sequences are MGHRA and YSYEKL. The germline V and J ends were trimmed by 4 bases and 0 bases, with 10 bases remaining between them. This CDR3 has 15 residues. Here the CDR3 reads CASSPRDGSNQPQHF. In nucleotides, the CDR3 is TGCGCCAGCAGCCCCCGGGACGGTAGCAATCAGCCCCAGCATTTT.

The chain links TRBV25-1 to TRBJ2-7; D might be TRBD1 or TRBD2, each matching 5 bases. The CDR3 consists of 13 residues. The V gene's germline CDR1 is MGHDK and CDR2 SYGVNS. V lost 8 bases, J lost 4 bases, and 15 bases lay in between. CDR3 DNA: TGTGCCAGCCCCCGGGACCTCCATTACGAGCAGTACGTC. Protein sequence: CASPRDLHYEQYV.

This clonotype was recorded at least ten times. The genes are TRBV12-3 or TRBV12-4 and TRBJ1-5; weak D call: TRBD1 (6 bases). V gave up 1 base and J gave up 6 bases, with 22 bases separating them. This CDR3 is 18 amino acids long. CDR3 sequence: CASSLVSGGRGGSQPQHF. DNA for the CDR3: TGTGCCAGCAGTTTAGTTTCTGGGGGCAGGGGAGGGAGTCAGCCCCAGCATTTT.

This clonotype was observed a few times. The chain joins TRBV7-3 to TRBJ2-5; D gene uncertain. Trimming took off 5 bases at V and 4 bases at J, with 11 bases between the two ends. From germline, CDR1 is SGHTA and CDR2 FQGTGA. The CDR3 covers 13 residues. Here the CDR3 DNA reads TGTGCCAGCAGCCCCACTCCTTCAGAGACCCAGTACTTC. Translated, it gives CASSPTPSETQYF.

The rearrangement uses TRBV7-2 and TRBJ2-3; TRBD2 is a possible D gene (5 bases). The germline V gene has CDR1 SGHTA and CDR2 FQGNSA. Trimming left V 11 bases short and J 3 bases short, with 15 bases between. The CDR3 has 13 amino acids. The chain's CDR3 is CAAGGFATDTQYF. CDR3 DNA: TGTGCCGCCGGAGGTTTCGCAACAGATACGCAGTATTTT.

The CDR3 DNA is TGTGCCAGCAGCCGGGACAGCCCGAACTATGGCTACACCTTC. It yields the protein CASSRDSPNYGYTF. The rearrangement uses TRBV7-9 and TRBJ1-2, with 7 bases fitting TRBD1. V shed 5 bases and J 2 bases; nucleotides not matched to a gene: 5. The length of the CDR3 is 14 residues. Per the germline V gene, CDR1 is SEHNR and CDR2 is FQNEAQ (reference sequence).

The chain links TRBV7-2 to TRBJ2-7; weak D call: TRBD2 (5 bases). CDR3 size: 14 residues. CDR1 and CDR2 from the germline V gene are SGHTA and FQGNSA. V lost 1 base, J lost 6 bases, and 13 bases lay in between. The CDR3 is CASSLVYSSSEQYV. The DNA of the CDR3 is TGTGCCAGCAGCTTAGTGTATTCTAGCAGCGAGCAGTACGTC.

The chain combines TRBV7-3 with TRBJ2-2, with D possibly matching TRBD2 (6 bases). The germline V gene encodes CDR1 SGHTA and CDR2 FQGTGA. V was clipped by 1 base and J by 4 bases, with 10 bases between them. The CDR3 sequence is 15 residues long. The CDR3 spells CASSLSGAGTGELFF. CDR3 bases: TGTGCCAGCAGCTTAAGCGGGGCGGGCACCGGGGAGCTGTTTTTT.

V is TRBV5-1 and J is TRBJ2-2; 7 bases map to TRBD2. The length of the CDR3 is 15 residues. Per the germline V gene, CDR1 is SGHRS and CDR2 is YFSETQ. The J segment lost 0 bases and the V segment lost 4 bases, leaving 3 bases of the junction unmatched. CDR3 DNA: TGCGCCAGCAGCGACGGGAGGACGAACACCGGGGAGCTGTTTTTT. Its translation: CASSDGRTNTGELFF.

The chain joins TRBV4-1 to TRBJ1-2; possible D gene TRBD1, 6 bases. The germline V gene encodes CDR1 MGHRA and CDR2 YSYEKL. Trimming left V 0 bases short and J 6 bases short, with 14 bases between. The CDR3 contains 15 residues. The CDR3 bases are TGCGCCAGCAGCCAAGAAGGGGGTCCAGGGAATGGCTACACCTTC. As protein: CASSQEGGPGNGYTF.

This clonotype occurred many times. This chain uses TRBV10-3 with TRBJ1-3; D is uncertain. V lost 7 bases, J lost 0 bases, and 10 bases lay in between. The CDR3 totals 14 residues. Germline V gene lookup returns CDR1 ENHRY and CDR2 SYGVKD. The CDR3 nucleotides are TGTGCCATCATCGAACGCTGCTCTGGAAACACCATATATTTT. Its translation: CAIIERCSGNTIYF.

The chain employs TRBV2 and TRBJ2-2; D remains ambiguous. Per germline, CDR1 SNHLY and CDR2 FYNNEI. The CDR3 length is 13 residues. The V end was cut by 5 bases, the J end by 4 bases, with 8 bases between. CDR3 amino acids: CASSSRGTGELFF. In DNA form, the CDR3 reads TGTGCCAGCAGTTCCAGAGGCACCGGGGAGCTGTTTTTT.

This clonotype was found a few times. The chain has TRBV7-8 and TRBJ2-7; TRBD2 agrees at 16 bases. After removal of 5 bases from V and 5 bases from J, the junction contained 9 bases not matched to a gene. The CDR3 has 17 residues. Germline CDR1 is SGHVS and CDR2 is FQNEAQ. The DNA of the CDR3 is TGTGCCAGCAGCCCTCCGGGACTAGCGGGAGGGAGGAACGAGCAGTACTTC. It specifies CASSPPGLAGGRNEQYF.

Only a few counts were recorded for this clonotype. The chain is built from TRBV12-3 or TRBV12-4 and TRBJ1-4; D is uncertain. The CDR3 is 14 amino acids. V dropped 3 bases and J dropped 8 bases, with 13 bases sitting between them. CDR3: CASSFWALKEKLFF. The CDR3 DNA sequence: TGTGCCAGCAGTTTTTGGGCCCTTAAGGAAAAACTGTTTTTT.